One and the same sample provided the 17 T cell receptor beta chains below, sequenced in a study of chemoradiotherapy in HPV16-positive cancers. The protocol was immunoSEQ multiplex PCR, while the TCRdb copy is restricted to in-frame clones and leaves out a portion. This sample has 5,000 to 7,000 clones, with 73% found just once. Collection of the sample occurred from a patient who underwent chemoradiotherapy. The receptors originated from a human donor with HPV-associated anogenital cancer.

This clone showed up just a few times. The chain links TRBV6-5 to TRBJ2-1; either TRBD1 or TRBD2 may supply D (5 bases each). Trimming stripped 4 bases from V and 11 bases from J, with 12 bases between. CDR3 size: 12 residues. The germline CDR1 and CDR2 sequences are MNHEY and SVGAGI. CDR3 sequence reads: CASSSLGGKQFF. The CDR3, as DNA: TGTGCCAGCAGTTCCCTTGGGGGAAAGCAGTTCTTC.

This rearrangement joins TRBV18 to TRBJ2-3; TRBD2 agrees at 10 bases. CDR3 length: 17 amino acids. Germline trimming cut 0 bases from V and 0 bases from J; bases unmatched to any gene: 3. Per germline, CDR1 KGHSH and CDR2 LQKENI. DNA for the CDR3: TGTGCCAGCTCACCACCGCGACTAGCGGGTAGCACAGATACGCAGTATTTT. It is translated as CASSPPRLAGSTDTQYF.

CDR3 DNA sequence: TGTGCCAGTCGAGGAGACAGAGGGAACACTGAAGCTTTCTTT. It is translated as CASRGDRGNTEAFF. V gene TRBV10-3 combines with J gene TRBJ1-1; the D gene is possibly TRBD1 (5 bases). CDR1 is ENHRY and CDR2 is SYGVKD in the germline V gene. The CDR3 totals 14 residues. Trimming removed 10 bases at V and 1 base at J, with 16 bases between.

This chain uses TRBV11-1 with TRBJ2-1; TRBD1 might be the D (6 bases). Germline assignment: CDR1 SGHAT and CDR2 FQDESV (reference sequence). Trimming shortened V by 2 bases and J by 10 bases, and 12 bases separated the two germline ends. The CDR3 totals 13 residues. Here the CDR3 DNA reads TGTGCCAGCAGCTTAAACAGGGAATTAGAGCAGTTCTTC. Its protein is CASSLNRELEQFF.

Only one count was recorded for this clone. The CDR3 DNA follows: TGTGTCACGGGCGGGGGGCTGAATGAGCAGTTCTTC. This gives the protein CVTGGGLNEQFF. This sequence joins TRBV28 and TRBJ2-1; 8 bases map to TRBD2. Germline CDR1 is MDHEN and CDR2 is SYDVKM. This CDR3 has 12 amino acids.

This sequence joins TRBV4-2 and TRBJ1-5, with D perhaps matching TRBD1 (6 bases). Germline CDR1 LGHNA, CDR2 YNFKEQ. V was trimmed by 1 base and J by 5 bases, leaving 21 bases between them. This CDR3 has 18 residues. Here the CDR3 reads CASSQVLQGVGGDQPQHF. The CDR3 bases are TGTGCCAGCAGCCAAGTTTTACAGGGAGTTGGAGGTGATCAGCCCCAGCATTTT.

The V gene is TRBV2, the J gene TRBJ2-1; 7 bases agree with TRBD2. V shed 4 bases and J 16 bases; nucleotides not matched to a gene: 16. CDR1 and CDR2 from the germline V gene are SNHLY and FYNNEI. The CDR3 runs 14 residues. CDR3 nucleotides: TGTGCCAGCAGTGGACCCGATTCCAGCGGGGCGATTTTCTTC. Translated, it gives CASSGPDSSGAIFF.

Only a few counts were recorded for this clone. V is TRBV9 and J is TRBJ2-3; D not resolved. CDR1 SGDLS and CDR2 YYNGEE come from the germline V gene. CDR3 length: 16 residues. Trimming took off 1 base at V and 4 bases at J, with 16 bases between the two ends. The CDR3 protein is CASSVYSRVIADTQYF. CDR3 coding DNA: TGTGCCAGCAGCGTATATTCAAGGGTAATAGCAGATACGCAGTATTTT.

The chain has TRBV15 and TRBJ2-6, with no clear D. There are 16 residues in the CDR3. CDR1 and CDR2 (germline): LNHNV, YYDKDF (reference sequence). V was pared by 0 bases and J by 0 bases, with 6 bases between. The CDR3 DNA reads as TGTGCCACCAGCAGAGACAGCCTCTCTGGGGCCAACGTCCTGACTTTC. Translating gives CATSRDSLSGANVLTF.

The CDR3, as DNA: TGTGCCAGCAGACCCGGTGGGGGCTACAGCAATGAGCAGTTCTTC. Its translation is CASRPGGGYSNEQFF. This chain links TRBV7-2 with TRBJ2-1; weak D call: TRBD1 (6 bases). Per germline, CDR1 SGHTA and CDR2 FQGNSA. The CDR3 length is 15 residues. Trimming removed 6 bases from V and 6 bases from J, with 18 bases in between.

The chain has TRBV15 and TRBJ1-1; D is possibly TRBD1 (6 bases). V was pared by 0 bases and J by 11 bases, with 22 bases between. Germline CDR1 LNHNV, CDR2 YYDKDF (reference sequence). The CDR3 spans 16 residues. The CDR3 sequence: CATSRDRRGATWKAFF. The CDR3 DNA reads TGTGCCACCAGCAGAGATCGTAGGGGGGCTACCTGGAAGGCTTTCTTT.

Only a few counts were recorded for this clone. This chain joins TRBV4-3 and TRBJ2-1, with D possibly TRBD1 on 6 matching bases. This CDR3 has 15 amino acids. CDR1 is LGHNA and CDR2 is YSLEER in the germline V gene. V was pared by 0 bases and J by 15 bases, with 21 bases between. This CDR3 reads CASSQEIQGSLFRFF. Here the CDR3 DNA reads TGCGCCAGCAGCCAAGAAATTCAGGGGTCGTTGTTTAGGTTCTTC.

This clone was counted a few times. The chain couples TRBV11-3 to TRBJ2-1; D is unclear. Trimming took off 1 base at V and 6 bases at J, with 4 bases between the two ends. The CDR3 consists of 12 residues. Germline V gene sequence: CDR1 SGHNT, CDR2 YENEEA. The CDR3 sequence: CASSLVPNEQFF. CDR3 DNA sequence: TGTGCCAGCAGCTTAGTTCCCAATGAGCAGTTCTTC.

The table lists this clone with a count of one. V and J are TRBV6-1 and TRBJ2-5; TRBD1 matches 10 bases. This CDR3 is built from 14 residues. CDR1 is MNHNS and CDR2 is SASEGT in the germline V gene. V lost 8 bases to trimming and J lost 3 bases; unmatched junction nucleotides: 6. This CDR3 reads CASADRGREETQYF. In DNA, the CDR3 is TGTGCCAGCGCCGACAGGGGGCGGGAAGAGACCCAGTACTTC.

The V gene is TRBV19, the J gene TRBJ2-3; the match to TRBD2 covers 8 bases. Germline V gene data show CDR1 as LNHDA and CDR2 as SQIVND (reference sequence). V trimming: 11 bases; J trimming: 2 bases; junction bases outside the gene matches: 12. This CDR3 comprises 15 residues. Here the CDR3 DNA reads TGTGCCCAACCGAGGGCGGGGGGACTCACAGATACGCAGTATTTT. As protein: CAQPRAGGLTDTQYF.

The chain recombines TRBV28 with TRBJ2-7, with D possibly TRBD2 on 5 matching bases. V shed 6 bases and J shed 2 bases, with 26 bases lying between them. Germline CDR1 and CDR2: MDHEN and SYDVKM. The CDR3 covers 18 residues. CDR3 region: CASSPHQPPRGSTYEQYF. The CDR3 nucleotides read TGTGCCAGCAGCCCCCACCAGCCGCCCCGGGGAAGCACCTACGAGCAGTACTTC. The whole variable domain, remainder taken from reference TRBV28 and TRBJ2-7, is DVKVTQSSRYLVKRTGEKVFLECVQDMDHENMFWYRQDPGLGLRLIYFSYDVKMKEKGDIPEGYSVSREKKERFSLILESASTNQTSMYLCASSPHQPPRGSTYEQYFGPGTRLTVT.

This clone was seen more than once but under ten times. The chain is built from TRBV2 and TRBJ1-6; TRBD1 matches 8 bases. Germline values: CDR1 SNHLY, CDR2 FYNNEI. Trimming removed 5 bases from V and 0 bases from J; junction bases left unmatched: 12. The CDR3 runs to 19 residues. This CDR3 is CASSIMDRAESSYNSPLHF. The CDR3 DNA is TGTGCCAGCAGTATTATGGACAGGGCGGAAAGCTCCTATAATTCACCCCTCCACTTT.